This is a list of T cell receptor beta chains from one sample in a study of T cells in Graves' hyperthyroidism and ophthalmopathy. Each CDR3 protein is one row after TCRdb ran MiXCR on the multiplex PCR reads. This repertoire shows roughly 170,000 distinct CDR3 sequences, over 15% found once; its top ten account for around 27%. The sequencing input was blood. These receptors were taken from a woman in her fifties or sixties with Graves' hyperthyroidism. The CDR3 runs from the conserved cysteine through the conserved F or W. A D gene is named only where the DNA matches it firmly. Only part of the rows carry a size: once, few, many, or a class if the clone is expanded.

j_gene	v_gene	abundance	d_gene	CDR3aa	CDR3nt
TRBJ2-1	TRBV11-1	many	TRBD1	CASSLWDLSTGQEQFF	TGTGCCAGCAGCTTATGGGACCTGTCGACGGGACAGGAGCAGTTCTTC
TRBJ1-1	TRBV20-1	NA	NA	CSAARGGLANTEAFF	TGCAGTGCTGCTCGGGGGGGGTTGGCGAACACTGAAGCTTTCTTT
TRBJ2-7	TRBV6-5	many	NA	CASSYSVGQTFYEQYF	TGTGCCAGCAGTTACTCAGTCGGACAAACGTTTTACGAGCAGTACTTC
TRBJ1-1	TRBV29-1	many	TRBD1	CSVDPDRPFTEAFF	TGCAGCGTCGACCCGGACAGGCCTTTCACTGAAGCTTTCTTT
TRBJ1-6	TRBV6-2/TRBV6-3	many	TRBD1	CASSWTGTSPLHF	TGTGCCAGCAGTTGGACAGGGACCTCACCCCTCCACTTT
TRBJ1-5	TRBV2	few	TRBD1	CASSEWGQNNQPQHF	TGTGCCAGCAGTGAATGGGGACAGAACAATCAGCCCCAGCATTTT
TRBJ1-1	TRBV11-2	NA	NA	CASSLSSYTEAFF	TGTGCCAGCAGCTTATCGAGTTACACTGAAGCTTTCTTT
TRBJ2-6	TRBV3-1	many	NA	CASSQDGSGANVLTF	TGTGCCAGCAGCCAAGACGGCTCTGGGGCCAACGTCCTGACTTTC
TRBJ1-2	TRBV19	NA	NA	CASRSPLSGGYTF	TGTGCCAGTAGATCGCCACTCTCTGGGGGCTACACCTTC
TRBJ1-5	TRBV11-2	NA	NA	CASSPGSWQRHQPQHF	TGTGCCAGCAGCCCAGGGTCATGGCAGCGACATCAGCCCCAGCATTTT
TRBJ1-1	TRBV19	many	NA	CASTPGYTEAFF	TGTGCCAGTACCCCAGGGTACACTGAAGCTTTCTTT
TRBJ2-7	TRBV3-1	many	TRBD2	CASSDERGGRYEQYF	TGTGCCAGCAGTGATGAGCGCGGGGGGCGGTACGAGCAGTACTTC
TRBJ2-1	TRBV24-1	many	NA	CATSVRASLTLPYNEQFF	TGTGCCACCAGTGTGAGAGCGTCACTTACCCTCCCCTACAATGAGCAGTTCTTC
TRBJ1-2	TRBV27	many	TRBD1	CASSFGQAYGYTF	TGTGCCAGCAGTTTCGGACAGGCCTATGGCTACACCTTC
TRBJ2-7	TRBV5-1	many	NA	CASSLDQYEQYF	TGCGCCAGCAGCTTGGATCAATACGAGCAGTACTTC
TRBJ1-1	TRBV18	many	NA	CASSTRMSTEAFF	TGTGCCAGCTCGACGCGTATGAGCACTGAAGCTTTCTTT
TRBJ1-1	TRBV19	few	TRBD1	CASSRKKQGEVKREQAEAFF	TGTGCCAGTAGTAGAAAAAAACAGGGGGAAGTTAAACGGGAACAGGCTGAAGCTTTCTTT
TRBJ2-5	TRBV6-1	few	TRBD2	CASSQTGTSAETQYF	TGTGCCAGCAGCCAAACCGGGACTAGCGCAGAGACCCAGTACTTC
TRBJ1-1	TRBV29-1	few	NA	CSVARTGTEAFF	TGCAGCGTTGCGCGGACGGGGACTGAAGCTTTCTTT
TRBJ2-3	TRBV5-5	many	NA	CASSSGRYSTDTQYF	TGTGCCAGCAGCTCGGGACGGTATAGCACAGATACGCAGTATTTT
TRBJ1-5	TRBV12-3/TRBV12-4	many	NA	CASSLSGLSNQPQHF	TGTGCCAGCAGTTTATCGGGGCTAAGCAATCAGCCCCAGCATTTT
TRBJ1-3	TRBV12-3/TRBV12-4	many	NA	CASSPRTASGNTIYF	TGTGCCAGCAGTCCCCGGACAGCCTCTGGAAACACCATATATTTT
TRBJ1-1	TRBV6-1	NA	NA	CASSQTGGRAFF	TGTGCCAGCAGTCAAACCGGGGGGAGAGCTTTCTTT
TRBJ2-5	TRBV7-9	few	TRBD2	CASSPVAGAVETQYF	TGTGCCAGCAGCCCCGTAGCGGGGGCGGTAGAGACCCAGTACTTC
TRBJ1-1	TRBV7-8	few	TRBD1	CASSHGTANEAFF	TGTGCCAGCAGCCACGGGACAGCCAATGAAGCTTTCTTT
TRBJ2-1	TRBV7-8	many	NA	CASSLLEWADYNEQFF	TGTGCCAGCAGCCTCCTTGAGTGGGCTGACTACAATGAGCAGTTCTTC
TRBJ2-7	TRBV5-1	NA	NA	CASSLGRERVTYEQYF	TGCGCCAGCAGCTTGGGTCGAGAGAGGGTGACCTACGAGCAGTACTTC
TRBJ1-5	TRBV20-1	many	NA	CSASAGDSNQPQHF	TGCAGTGCTAGTGCAGGGGATAGCAATCAGCCCCAGCATTTT
TRBJ2-7	TRBV12-3/TRBV12-4	many	TRBD2	CASSQGRTRRSSYEQYF	TGTGCCAGCAGTCAAGGGCGGACTAGACGAAGCTCCTACGAGCAGTACTTC
TRBJ1-1	TRBV6-1	many	NA	CASSYVGGLNTEAFF	TGTGCCAGCAGTTATGTGGGCGGCTTGAACACTGAAGCTTTCTTT
TRBJ2-5	TRBV28	once	NA	CASRSGEETQYF	TGTGCCAGCAGATCCGGGGAAGAGACCCAGTACTTC
TRBJ1-5	TRBV10-2	NA	NA	CASRTGRGQPQHF	TGCGCCAGCAGGACAGGTCGAGGGCAGCCCCAGCATTTT
TRBJ1-6	TRBV20-1	many	TRBD1	CSARDSGGYSPLHF	TGCAGTGCTAGAGATTCAGGGGGCTATTCACCCCTCCACTTT
TRBJ2-2	TRBV6-5	NA	NA	CASSLTPYTGELFF	TGTGCCAGCAGTTTGACGCCCTACACCGGGGAGCTGTTTTTT
TRBJ1-3	TRBV6-1	many	TRBD1	CASRLTGAAGNTIYF	TGTGCCAGCAGACTTACAGGGGCTGCTGGAAACACCATATATTTT
TRBJ1-6	TRBV12-3/TRBV12-4	many	TRBD1	CASSLQGQGEEDNSPLHF	TGTGCCAGCAGTTTACAGGGACAGGGGGAAGAGGATAATTCACCCCTCCACTTT
TRBJ2-3	TRBV6-1	many	NA	CASSYGRRAPDTQYF	TGTGCCAGCAGTTACGGCCGGCGGGCCCCGGATACGCAGTATTTT
TRBJ2-1	TRBV14	many	TRBD2	CASSPRLAGIPSYNEQFF	TGTGCCAGCAGCCCACGACTAGCGGGGATCCCCTCCTACAATGAGCAGTTCTTC
TRBJ1-4	TRBV5-1	NA	TRBD1	CASSHRTGSNEKLFF	TGCGCCAGCAGCCACCGGACAGGGAGTAATGAAAAACTGTTTTTT
TRBJ1-2	TRBV12-3/TRBV12-4	many	NA	CASRKISNGPRRNYGYTF	TGTGCCAGCAGGAAAATCTCGAATGGACCCAGGCGGAACTATGGCTACACCTTC
TRBJ1-1	TRBV12-3/TRBV12-4	many	TRBD1	CASSMGQGGDTEAFF	TGTGCCAGCAGTATGGGACAGGGAGGGGACACTGAAGCTTTCTTT
TRBJ2-3	TRBV3-1	NA	NA	CASSQSGTDTQYF	TGTGCCAGCAGCCAATCAGGCACAGATACGCAGTATTTT
TRBJ2-7	TRBV2	many	NA	CASSEASYEQYF	TGTGCCAGCAGTGAAGCGTCCTACGAGCAGTACTTC